The clone carrying this TCR beta chain was picked up many times. Its antigen is not identified. The sample comes from a study of regulatory T cells in long-lasting Graves disease. CDR3-region Arm-PCR and iRepertoire HTBI primers produced the TCR beta libraries. TCRdb analysed the multiplex PCR reads with MiXCR anew, one entry per CDR3 protein. The table lists about half a million distinct CDR3 sequences, 20% to 25% of them singletons, with about 12% in the top ten. Described time point: persistent/refractory GD, antithyroid drugs over 5 years with positive TRAb. From PBMCs, RNA was extracted and then used to make the TCR library. Whole-study results and caveats: Persistent-disease Graves' patients showed less TCR diversity than new cases. What was studied was peripheral blood only, and not thyroid tissue. The small sample size may have reduced accuracy.

This clonotype was sampled from a female donor with Graves disease. Sequencing used peripheral blood mononuclear cells (PBMCs), obtained when the disease was refractory, from a patient treated with antithyroid drugs.

The CDR3 bases are TGCAGTGCTAGCCGACTAGCTGGGGAGACCCAGTACTTC. Its protein product is CSASRLAGETQYF. This chain uses TRBV20-1 with TRBJ2-5; TRBD2 matches at 7 bases. The CDR3 extends over 13 amino acids. CDR1 is DFQATT and CDR2 is SNEGSKA in the germline V gene (reference sequence). V lost 3 bases and J lost 5; bases outside the gene matches: 6.